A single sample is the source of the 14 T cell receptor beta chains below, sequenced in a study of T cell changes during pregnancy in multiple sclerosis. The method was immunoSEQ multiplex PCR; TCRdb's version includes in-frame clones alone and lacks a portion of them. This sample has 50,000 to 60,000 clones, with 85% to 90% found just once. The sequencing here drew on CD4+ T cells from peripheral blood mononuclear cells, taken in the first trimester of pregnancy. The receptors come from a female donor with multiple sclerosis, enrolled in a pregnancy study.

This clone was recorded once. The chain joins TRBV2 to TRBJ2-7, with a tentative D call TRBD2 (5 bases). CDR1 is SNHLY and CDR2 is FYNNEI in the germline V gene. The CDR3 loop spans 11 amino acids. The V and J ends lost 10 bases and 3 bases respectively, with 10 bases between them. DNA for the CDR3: TGTGCCACCAAAGCGGACTACGAGCAGTACTTC. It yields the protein CATKADYEQYF.

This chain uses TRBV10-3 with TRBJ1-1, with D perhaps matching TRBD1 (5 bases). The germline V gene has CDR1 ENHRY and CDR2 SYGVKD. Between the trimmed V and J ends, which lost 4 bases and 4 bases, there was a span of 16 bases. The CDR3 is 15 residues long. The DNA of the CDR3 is TGTGCCATCAGTGCGCGGGTGGAGGGGACCACTGAAGCTTTCTTT. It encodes CAISARVEGTTEAFF.

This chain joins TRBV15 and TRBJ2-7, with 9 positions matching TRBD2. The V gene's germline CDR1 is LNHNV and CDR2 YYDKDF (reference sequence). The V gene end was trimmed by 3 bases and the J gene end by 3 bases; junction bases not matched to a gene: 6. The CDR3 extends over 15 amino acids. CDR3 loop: CATSRTAGGNYEQYF. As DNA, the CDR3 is TGTGCCACCAGCAGGACAGCGGGAGGAAACTACGAGCAGTACTTC.

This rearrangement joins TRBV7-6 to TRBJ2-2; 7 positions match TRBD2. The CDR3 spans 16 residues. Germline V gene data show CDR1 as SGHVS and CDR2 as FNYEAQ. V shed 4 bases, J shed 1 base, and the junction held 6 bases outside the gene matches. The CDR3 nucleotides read TGTGCCAGCAGCTCCGGGCTAGCGGTGAACACCGGGGAGCTGTTTTTT. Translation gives CASSSGLAVNTGELFF. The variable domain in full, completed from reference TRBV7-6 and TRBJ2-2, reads GAGVSQSPRYKVTKRGQDVALRCDPISGHVSLYWYRQALGQGPEFLTYFNYEAQQDKSGLPNDRFSAERPEGSISTLTIQRTEQRDSAMYRCASSSGLAVNTGELFFGEGSRLTVL.

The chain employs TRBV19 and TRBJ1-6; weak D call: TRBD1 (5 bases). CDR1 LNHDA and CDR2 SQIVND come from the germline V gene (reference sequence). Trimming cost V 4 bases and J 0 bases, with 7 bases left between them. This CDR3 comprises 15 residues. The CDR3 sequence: CASSSDSSYNSPLHF. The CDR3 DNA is TGTGCCAGTAGTAGCGACAGCTCCTATAATTCACCCCTCCACTTT.

The CDR3 loop reads CASSSRYNEQFF. DNA of the CDR3: TGTGCCAGCAGTTCCCGCTACAATGAGCAGTTCTTC. J is TRBJ2-1 and V is TRBV27; D is unresolved. V was cut by 4 bases and J by 3 bases, with 4 bases left in between. CDR3 length: 12 residues. Germline V gene data show CDR1 as MNHEY and CDR2 as SMNVEV (reference sequence).

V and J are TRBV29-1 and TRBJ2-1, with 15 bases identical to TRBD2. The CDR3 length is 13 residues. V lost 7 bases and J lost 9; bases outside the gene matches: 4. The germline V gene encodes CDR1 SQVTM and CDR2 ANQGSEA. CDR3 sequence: CSAGTSGRTEQFF. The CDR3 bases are TGCAGCGCCGGGACTAGCGGGAGGACTGAGCAGTTCTTC.

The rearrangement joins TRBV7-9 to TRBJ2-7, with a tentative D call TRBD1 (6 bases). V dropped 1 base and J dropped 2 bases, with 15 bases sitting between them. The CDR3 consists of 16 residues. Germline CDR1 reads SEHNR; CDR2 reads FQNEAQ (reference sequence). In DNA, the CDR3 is TGTGCCAGCAGCTTAGAAGGACAGCGGACCCCCTACGAGCAGTACTTC. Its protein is CASSLEGQRTPYEQYF.

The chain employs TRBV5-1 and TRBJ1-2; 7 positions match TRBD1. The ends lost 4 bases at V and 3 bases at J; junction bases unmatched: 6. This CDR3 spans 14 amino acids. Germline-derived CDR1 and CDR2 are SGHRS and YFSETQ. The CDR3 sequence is CASSATGTDYGYTF. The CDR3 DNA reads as TGCGCCAGCAGCGCTACCGGGACAGACTATGGCTACACCTTC.

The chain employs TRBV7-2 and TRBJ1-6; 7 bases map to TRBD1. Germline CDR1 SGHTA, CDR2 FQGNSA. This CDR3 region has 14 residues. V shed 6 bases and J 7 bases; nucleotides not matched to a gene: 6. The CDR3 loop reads CASRPGQQNSPLHF. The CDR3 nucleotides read TGTGCCAGCAGACCGGGACAGCAAAATTCACCCCTCCACTTT.

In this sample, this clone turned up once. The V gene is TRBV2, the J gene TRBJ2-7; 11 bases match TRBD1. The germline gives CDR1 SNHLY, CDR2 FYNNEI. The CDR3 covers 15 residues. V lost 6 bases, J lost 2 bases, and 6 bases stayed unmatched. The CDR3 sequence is CASRFGQGATYEQYF. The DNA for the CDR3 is TGTGCCAGCAGGTTCGGACAGGGGGCAACCTACGAGCAGTACTTC.

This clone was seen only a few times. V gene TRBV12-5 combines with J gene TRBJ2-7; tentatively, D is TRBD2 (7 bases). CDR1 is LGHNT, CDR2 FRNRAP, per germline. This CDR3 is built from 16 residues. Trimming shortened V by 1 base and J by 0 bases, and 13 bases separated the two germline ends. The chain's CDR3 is CASGLATAGASYEQYF. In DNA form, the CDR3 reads TGTGCTAGTGGTTTGGCAACCGCGGGGGCCTCCTACGAGCAGTACTTC.

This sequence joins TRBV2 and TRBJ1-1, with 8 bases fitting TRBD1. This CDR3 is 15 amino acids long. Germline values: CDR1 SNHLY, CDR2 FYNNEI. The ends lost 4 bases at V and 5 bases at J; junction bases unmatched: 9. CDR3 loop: CASSVDQGAGTEAFF. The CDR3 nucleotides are TGTGCCAGCAGTGTGGACCAGGGGGCGGGGACTGAAGCTTTCTTT.

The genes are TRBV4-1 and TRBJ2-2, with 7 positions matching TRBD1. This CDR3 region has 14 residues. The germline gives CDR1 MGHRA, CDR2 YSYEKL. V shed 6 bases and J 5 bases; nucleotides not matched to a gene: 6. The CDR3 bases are TGCGCCAGCAGAGGAACACAGGGGACCGGGGAGCTGTTTTTT. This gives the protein CASRGTQGTGELFF.